These 13 T cell receptor beta chains were sequenced from one sample in a study of neurological immune-mediated disorders. From the 5' RACE reads, TCRdb called clonotypes with MiXCR, one entry per CDR3 protein. The sample carries 39,000 or so distinct CDR3 sequences, about 2.5% recorded once. The sample taken for sequencing was PBMCs. Receptors originate from a man aged 30 to 45 with multiple sclerosis.

The table lists this clonotype with many counts. This chain joins TRBV20-1 and TRBJ2-1; TRBD2 is a possible D gene (6 bases). The CDR3 sequence is 14 residues long. Trimming took off 8 bases at V and 0 bases at J, with 14 bases between the two ends. Germline loops: CDR1 DFQATT, CDR2 SNEGSKA (reference sequence). Written as DNA, the CDR3 is TGCAGTACCCTAGCGCCGAGCTCCTACAATGAGCAGTTCTTC. Translation gives CSTLAPSSYNEQFF.

This clonotype was detected ten times or more. The J gene is TRBJ2-7, the V gene TRBV28, with D perhaps TRBD1 (6 bases). Trimming cost V 9 bases and J 4 bases, with 19 bases left between them. In germline, CDR1 is MDHEN, CDR2 SYDVKM. This CDR3 is 14 amino acids long. CDR3 DNA: TGTGCCAGTAATACACAGGGATTGTCGTACGAGCAGTACTTC. This gives the protein CASNTQGLSYEQYF.

The V gene is TRBV14, the J gene TRBJ2-1; no reliable D call. Per germline, CDR1 SGHDN and CDR2 FVKESK. V was pared by 3 bases and J by 8 bases, with 14 bases between. The CDR3 consists of 14 residues. The CDR3 coding sequence is TGTGCCAGCAGCCATGGGCTAACGTTAGATGAGCAGTTCTTC. Its translation is CASSHGLTLDEQFF.

This clonotype was observed many times. The genes are TRBV20-1 and TRBJ2-3; D possibly corresponds to TRBD1 (6 bases). Germline V lookup: CDR1 DFQATT, CDR2 SNEGSKA (reference sequence). Trimming left V 7 bases short and J 1 base short, with 9 bases between. The CDR3 contains 12 residues. CDR3 sequence reads: CSGEGGTDTQYF. CDR3 in DNA: TGCAGTGGAGAGGGGGGCACAGATACGCAGTATTTT.

This clonotype has ten or more counts. This chain joins TRBV20-1 and TRBJ2-1; a weak D match, TRBD2 (6 bases). CDR3 length: 15 amino acids. V lost 0 bases and J 3 bases, leaving 12 bases between the germline ends. Germline lookup yields CDR1 DFQATT and CDR2 SNEGSKA (reference sequence). The CDR3 DNA is TGCAGTGCTAGAGATGGGGGGACCGGCTACAATGAGCAGTTCTTC. This gives the protein CSARDGGTGYNEQFF.

This clonotype has at least ten counts. This chain uses TRBV3-1 with TRBJ1-2; D not resolved. Trimming stripped 1 base from V and 8 bases from J, with 5 bases between. CDR1 LGHDT and CDR2 YNNKEL come from the germline V gene (reference sequence). The CDR3 has 11 residues. Here the CDR3 DNA reads TGTGCCAGCAGCCAAGGGTTGGGCTACACCTTC. It encodes CASSQGLGYTF. The full variable domain, rest sourced from reference TRBV3-1 and TRBJ1-2, is DTAVSQTPKYLVTQMGNDKSIKCEQNLGHDTMYWYKQDSKKFLKIMFSYNNKELIINETVPNRFSPKSPDKAHLNLHINSLELGDSAVYFCASSQGLGYTFGSGTRLTVV.

At least ten counts were recorded for this clonotype. V usage is TRBV10-2 and J usage is TRBJ1-5; 7 bases map to TRBD1. The CDR3 loop spans 14 amino acids. J lost 2 bases, V lost 6 bases, and 4 bases had no gene match. CDR1 and CDR2 (germline): WSHSY, SAAADI. CDR3 in DNA: TGCGCCAGCAGAGCAGGGGGTGGCAATCAGCCCCAGCATTTT. Residues: CASRAGGGNQPQHF.

This clonotype was picked up a small number of times. The chain is built from TRBV5-1 and TRBJ1-6; TRBD1 agrees at 7 bases. Germline loops: CDR1 SGHRS, CDR2 YFSETQ. Germline trimming cut 0 bases from V and 6 bases from J; bases unmatched to any gene: 3. The CDR3 covers 15 residues. CDR3 sequence: CASSLGQGPNSPLHF. Written as DNA, the CDR3 is TGCGCCAGCAGCTTGGGACAGGGTCCTAATTCACCCCTCCACTTT.

The sample holds many counts of this clonotype. This chain connects TRBV7-2 to TRBJ2-7; 8 nucleotides agree with TRBD2. The CDR3 spans 14 residues. The V gene end was trimmed by 5 bases and the J gene end by 7 bases; junction bases not matched to a gene: 10. Germline-derived CDR1 and CDR2 are SGHTA and FQGNSA. CDR3 in amino acids: CASSPQRGREEQYF. The CDR3 nucleotides are TGTGCCAGCAGCCCCCAGCGGGGGAGGGAAGAGCAGTACTTC.

At least ten counts were recorded for this clonotype. The V gene is TRBV25-1, the J gene TRBJ2-1; 8 bases line up with TRBD2. The CDR3 has 15 residues. V was pared by 6 bases and J by 0 bases, with 4 bases of the junction left unmatched. Germline V CDR1 and CDR2: MGHDK, SYGVNS. This CDR3 is CASRPGLGSYNEQFF. The CDR3 DNA reads TGTGCCAGCAGACCGGGACTAGGCTCCTACAATGAGCAGTTCTTC.

Many counts were recorded for this clonotype. The chain combines TRBV20-1 with TRBJ2-3; D is perhaps TRBD2 (5 bases). The V gene's germline CDR1 is DFQATT and CDR2 SNEGSKA (reference sequence). V was shortened by 1 base and J by 8 bases, with 10 bases between the two germline ends. This CDR3 has 12 residues. The CDR3 spells CSARGELATQYF. The DNA of the CDR3 is TGCAGTGCTAGAGGGGAGTTAGCTACGCAGTATTTT.

This clonotype was seen ten or more times. This chain connects TRBV29-1 to TRBJ1-2; 10 bases line up with TRBD1. In germline, CDR1 is SQVTM, CDR2 ANQGSEA. The CDR3 covers 12 residues. The V gene end was trimmed by 4 bases and the J gene end by 4 bases; junction bases not matched to a gene: 0. CDR3 bases: TGCAGCGTTGGGGACAGGGGCTATGGCTACACCTTC. Translated: CSVGDRGYGYTF.

At least ten counts were recorded for this clonotype. The chain is built from TRBV5-1 and TRBJ2-5, with 9 bases fitting TRBD2. The CDR3 sequence is 15 residues long. V was pared by 4 bases and J by 5 bases, with 9 bases of the junction left unmatched. Looked up from germline, CDR1 is SGHRS and CDR2 is YFSETQ. In DNA, the CDR3 is TGCGCCAGCAGCAGACAGCGGGGGGCCGTTGAGACCCAGTACTTC. Amino acid sequence: CASSRQRGAVETQYF.